These 22 T cell receptor beta chains originate from one sample sequenced in a study of shared clonotypes between healthy human individuals. Sequenced by immunoSEQ multiplex PCR; TCRdb stores in-frame clones only, minus some. The table shows 1.5 million to 2.5 million clones, with about 94% occurring only once. CD45RO negativity and positive selection for CCR7 defined naive CD8 cells, a population that excluded terminally differentiated effector memory CD45RA+ cells. Sequenced: naive CD8+ T cells sorted from blood. The origin of the receptors is a man in his late teens or twenties in good health.

V and J are TRBV11-2 and TRBJ2-6; D may be TRBD1 or TRBD2 (5 bases each). Per the germline V gene, CDR1 is SGHAT and CDR2 is FQNNGV. V was clipped by 1 base and J by 2 bases, with 12 bases between them. There are 17 residues in the CDR3. The CDR3 DNA reads as TGTGCCAGCAGCTTAGGTCCGGGGCCGGCTGGGGCCAACGTCCTGACTTTC. Protein: CASSLGPGPAGANVLTF.

The V and J genes are TRBV6-5 and TRBJ1-2; 11 positions match TRBD1. The CDR3 is 16 amino acids. V lost 2 bases, J lost 4 bases, and 6 bases stayed unmatched. Germline values: CDR1 MNHEY, CDR2 SVGAGI. CDR3 sequence: CASSYASGTGGYGYTF. In DNA, the CDR3 is TGTGCCAGCAGTTACGCAAGTGGGACAGGGGGCTATGGCTACACCTTC.

V gene TRBV1 combines with J gene TRBJ1-4; the table's D call TRBD1 went unverified against the DNA. TRBV1 is shown as a pseudogene. This CDR3 is built from 17 residues. The CDR3 nucleotides are TGCACCAGCAGCCAAGATCTAAGCGGACAGGCTGGGGAAAAACTGTTTTTT. Amino acid sequence: CTSSQDLSGQAGEKLFF.

The genes are TRBV2 and TRBJ1-6; D not certain. The CDR3 totals 13 residues. V lost 7 bases to trimming and J lost 4 bases, with 8 bases between them. Germline CDR1 is SNHLY and CDR2 is FYNNEI. CDR3: CASTEQYNSPLHF. CDR3 sequence (DNA): TGTGCCAGCACAGAACAGTATAATTCACCCCTCCACTTT.

The chain couples TRBV5-1 to TRBJ1-5, with 9 bases aligning to TRBD1. With V trimmed by 4 bases and J by 0 bases, 5 bases remained unmatched. CDR1 and CDR2 from the germline V gene are SGHRS and YFSETQ. This CDR3 has 16 amino acids. The CDR3 DNA reads as TGCGCCAGCAGCCCCGGGACAGGGTATAGCAATCAGCCCCAGCATTTT. It yields the protein CASSPGTGYSNQPQHF. Full variable domain (remainder filled in from reference TRBV5-1 and TRBJ1-5): KAGVTQTPRYLIKTRGQQVTLSCSPISGHRSVSWYQQTPGQGLQFLFEYFSETQRNKGNFPGRFSGRQFSNSRSEMNVSTLELGDSALYLCASSPGTGYSNQPQHFGDGTRLSIL.

The chain carries TRBV5-1 and TRBJ1-2, with a possible D match to TRBD1 (5 bases). The CDR3 is 14 amino acids. Trimming left V 3 bases short and J 4 bases short, with 13 bases between. Germline lookup yields CDR1 SGHRS and CDR2 YFSETQ. The CDR3 spells CASSSLGESYGYTF. Here the CDR3 DNA reads TGCGCCAGCAGCTCGTTGGGGGAGAGCTATGGCTACACCTTC. The variable domain in full, completed from reference TRBV5-1 and TRBJ1-2, reads KAGVTQTPRYLIKTRGQQVTLSCSPISGHRSVSWYQQTPGQGLQFLFEYFSETQRNKGNFPGRFSGRQFSNSRSEMNVSTLELGDSALYLCASSSLGESYGYTFGSGTRLTVV.

The genes are TRBV13 and TRBJ1-2, with 7 nucleotides matching TRBD1. The V gene's germline CDR1 is PRHDT and CDR2 FYEKMQ (reference sequence). The CDR3 covers 14 residues. V gave up 5 bases and J gave up 1 base; unmatched junction bases: 4. The CDR3 sequence: CASSPRDSNYGYTF. The DNA for the CDR3 is TGTGCCAGCAGCCCTAGGGACAGTAACTATGGCTACACCTTC.

The chain is built from TRBV4-1 and TRBJ1-2; D unresolved. This CDR3 is 14 amino acids long. V was clipped by 2 bases and J by 4 bases, with 11 bases between them. Germline lookup yields CDR1 MGHRA and CDR2 YSYEKL. The CDR3 here is CASSQSVRLYGYTF. In nucleotides, the CDR3 is TGCGCCAGCAGCCAATCGGTACGCCTCTATGGCTACACCTTC.

Here the CDR3 DNA reads TGTGCCAGCAGTTACTCGCCCGGGATCGAGACCCAGTACTTC. The encoded protein is CASSYSPGIETQYF. The chain links TRBV6-5 to TRBJ2-5; the D gene is possibly TRBD2 (5 bases). CDR1 and CDR2 (germline): MNHEY, SVGAGI. V was pared by 0 bases and J by 5 bases, with 10 bases between. The CDR3 covers 14 residues.

Worth noting for this clone: Other DNA sequences in the sample encode the same CDR3. The V and J genes are TRBV5-6 and TRBJ1-1; no firm D call. With 4 bases removed from V and 11 bases from J, the gap between germline ends came to 15 bases. The germline V gene has CDR1 SGHDT and CDR2 YYEEEE. This CDR3 has 12 residues. The CDR3 nucleotides read TGTGCCAGCAGCCTGGGTGCCTCCGGGGCTTTCTTT. Translated: CASSLGASGAFF. Based on the CDR3 plus reference TRBV5-6 and TRBJ1-1, the full variable domain is DAGVTQSPTHLIKTRGQQVTLRCSPKSGHDTVSWYQQALGQGPQFIFQYYEEEERQRGNFPDRFSGHQFPNYSSELNVNALLLGDSALYLCASSLGASGAFFGQGTRLTVV.

The chain links TRBV7-6 to TRBJ2-3; 12 positions match TRBD2. This CDR3 is 19 amino acids long. The V and J ends lost 2 bases and 1 base, in that order; junction bases with no gene match: 10. Germline V lookup: CDR1 SGHVS, CDR2 FNYEAQ. CDR3 protein: CASSLSPSGRAAGTDTQYF. The DNA of the CDR3 is TGTGCCAGCAGCTTAAGCCCTAGCGGGAGGGCCGCTGGCACAGATACGCAGTATTTT.

The rearrangement links TRBV27 to TRBJ2-5; 9 positions match TRBD2. The CDR3 is made up of 14 amino acids. CDR1 is MNHEY, CDR2 SMNVEV, per germline (reference sequence). V trimming: 3 bases; J trimming: 3 bases; junction bases outside the gene matches: 2. This chain's CDR3 is CASSFIAGEETQYF. The CDR3 bases are TGTGCCAGCAGTTTTATAGCGGGAGAAGAGACCCAGTACTTC.

This chain uses TRBV10-3 with TRBJ1-2; TRBD1 aligns across 7 bases. V gave up 3 bases and J gave up 4 bases; unmatched junction bases: 11. Germline-derived CDR1 and CDR2 are ENHRY and SYGVKD. CDR3 length: 16 amino acids. The CDR3 sequence is CAISDPPIGTVYGYTF. In nucleotides, the CDR3 is TGTGCCATCAGTGACCCTCCGATAGGGACAGTCTATGGCTACACCTTC.

This chain joins TRBV4-2 and TRBJ2-7; no firm D call. The CDR3 is made up of 15 amino acids. V lost 0 bases and J 3 bases, leaving 12 bases between the germline ends. Germline-derived CDR1 and CDR2 are LGHNA and YNFKEQ. CDR3 DNA: TGTGCCAGCAGCCAAGATCGGAGCACTGTCTACGAGCAGTACTTC. Translation gives CASSQDRSTVYEQYF.

The chain uses TRBV6-5 and TRBJ2-7; D is possibly TRBD2 (5 bases). Per germline, CDR1 MNHEY and CDR2 SVGAGI. Trimming took 6 bases from V and 2 from J, leaving 14 bases between them. There are 14 residues in the CDR3. This chain's CDR3 is CASRMDSNPYEQYF. The DNA of the CDR3 is TGTGCCAGCAGAATGGACTCGAACCCCTACGAGCAGTACTTC.

The CDR3 sequence is CASSLGFDRESEQFF. CDR3 nucleotide sequence: TGTGCCAGCAGCTTAGGATTTGACAGGGAGAGTGAGCAGTTCTTC. V gene TRBV5-6 combines with J gene TRBJ2-1; 7 bases are a match to TRBD1. Germline CDR1 reads SGHDT; CDR2 reads YYEEEE. V lost 2 bases and J lost 9; bases outside the gene matches: 11. This CDR3 spans 15 amino acids.

The chain couples TRBV7-9 to TRBJ1-5, with 7 bases fitting TRBD1. The V segment lost 5 bases and the J segment 0 bases; nucleotides outside the gene matches: 7. In germline, CDR1 is SEHNR, CDR2 FQNEAQ (reference sequence). The CDR3 consists of 16 residues. CDR3 sequence (DNA): TGTGCCAGCAGCGCCCCCGGGACAGATAGCAATCAGCCCCAGCATTTT. Its protein product is CASSAPGTDSNQPQHF. The full variable domain, in which reference TRBV7-9 and TRBJ1-5 provide the parts outside the CDR3, is DTGVSQNPRHKITKRGQNVTFRCDPISEHNRLYWYRQTLGQGPEFLTYFQNEAQLEKSRLLSDRFSAERPKGSFSTLEIQRTEQGDSAMYLCASSAPGTDSNQPQHFGDGTRLSIL.

The chain combines TRBV29-1 with TRBJ1-2, with TRBD1 matching over 10 bases. The CDR3 contains 13 residues. From germline, CDR1 is SQVTM and CDR2 ANQGSEA. Trimming removed 5 bases from V and 5 bases from J; junction bases left unmatched: 5. The CDR3 spells CSVRDRGRYGYTF. DNA for the CDR3: TGCAGCGTTCGGGACAGGGGTCGGTATGGCTACACCTTC.

The chain is built from TRBV6-5 and TRBJ1-2, with a possible D match to TRBD1 (6 bases). Per germline, CDR1 MNHEY and CDR2 SVGAGI. V was trimmed by 2 bases and J by 8 bases, leaving 12 bases between them. This CDR3 contains 13 residues. The CDR3 DNA reads TGTGCCAGCAGTTACCGGGGGGCATTGGGCTACACCTTC. This translates into CASSYRGALGYTF.

This chain joins TRBV9 and TRBJ2-1, with TRBD2 as a possible D gene (7 bases). The V gene lost 3 bases and the J gene lost 4 bases, with 20 bases spanning the gap. The CDR3 length is 17 residues. Germline CDR1 SGDLS, CDR2 YYNGEE. For the CDR3, the DNA is TGTGCCAGCAGCGGAGAAATGCGGGGGCCTGTGTACAATGAGCAGTTCTTC. This gives the protein CASSGEMRGPVYNEQFF.

The rearrangement uses TRBV5-1 and TRBJ2-7; 15 bases are a match to TRBD2. The CDR3 loop spans 19 amino acids. Looked up from germline, CDR1 is SGHRS and CDR2 is YFSETQ. V was clipped by 0 bases and J by 2 bases; unmatched bases: 9. In DNA, the CDR3 is TGCGCCAGCAGCTTGGCCCGGGGACTAGCGGGAGGTCCGCCCTACGAGCAGTACTTC. This translates into CASSLARGLAGGPPYEQYF.

The V and J genes are TRBV29-1 and TRBJ2-7; maybe TRBD1 (6 bases). This CDR3 comprises 13 residues. Germline CDR1 reads SQVTM; CDR2 reads ANQGSEA. V lost 7 bases to trimming and J lost 0 bases, with 13 bases between them. The CDR3 DNA reads TGCAGCGCCCAGACGGACAGCTCCTACGAGCAGTACTTC. It is translated as CSAQTDSSYEQYF.